The next 17 T cell receptor beta chains were all read from a single sample in a study of OX40 agonist ivuxolimab in advanced cancers. Sequencing was performed with immunoSEQ multiplex PCR; in TCRdb, only in-frame clones are kept and a portion is missing. There are about 15,000 clones in the sample; about four fifths occur only once, and 9% to 15% lies in the top ten. The sequencing used CD4+ or CD8+ T cells sorted from blood, collected in a trial of the OX40 agonist ivuxolimab. These receptors originate from an adult with an advanced solid tumor such as melanoma, head and neck, liver or kidney cancer.

The chain is built from TRBV4-2 and TRBJ2-7; 8 bases are shared with TRBD1. Germline CDR1 and CDR2: LGHNA and YNFKEQ. The V segment lost 5 bases and the J segment 12 bases; nucleotides outside the gene matches: 12. CDR3 length equals 13 residues. The CDR3 coding sequence is TGTGCCAGCAGCACAGGGACAGGCCCTAGGGTGTACTTC. Translated, it gives CASSTGTGPRVYF.

The CDR3 spells CASSPSDGDNEQFF. The CDR3 DNA reads as TGTGCCAGCAGCCCATCGGACGGAGACAATGAGCAGTTCTTC. The V call is TRBV9, the J call TRBJ2-1, with D uncertain. CDR1 is SGDLS and CDR2 is YYNGEE in the germline V gene. The CDR3 is 14 amino acids. V lost 4 bases and J 5 bases, leaving 13 bases between the germline ends.

This clone is judged medium-sized. The chain combines TRBV13 with TRBJ1-2; the D is unclear. V lost 0 bases to trimming and J lost 7 bases, with 3 bases between them. In germline, CDR1 is PRHDT, CDR2 FYEKMQ (reference sequence). The CDR3 sequence is 11 residues long. CDR3 in amino acids: CASSLGGGYTF. The CDR3 region has the DNA TGTGCCAGCAGCTTAGGGGGTGGCTACACCTTC.

The chain carries TRBV9 and TRBJ2-7; D is unresolved. This CDR3 spans 17 amino acids. CDR1 and CDR2 from the germline V gene are SGDLS and YYNGEE. Trimming took off 4 bases at V and 1 base at J, with 21 bases between the two ends. CDR3 amino acids: CASSPRANPPRSYEQYF. The DNA of the CDR3 is TGTGCCAGCAGCCCACGTGCGAACCCGCCCCGGTCCTACGAGCAGTACTTC.

V gene TRBV11-2 combines with J gene TRBJ2-7, with D perhaps matching TRBD1 or TRBD2 (5 bases each). V was trimmed by 6 bases and J by 4 bases, leaving 13 bases between them. Germline CDR1 and CDR2: SGHAT and FQNNGV. This CDR3 has 13 amino acids. The CDR3 coding sequence is TGTGCCAGCAGATCCGGGACGGGTTACGAGCAGTACTTC. Residues: CASRSGTGYEQYF.

The V call is TRBV6-5, the J call TRBJ2-3; 8 nucleotides line up with TRBD2. Trimming removed 0 bases from V and 1 base from J; junction bases left unmatched: 0. Per the germline V gene, CDR1 is MNHEY and CDR2 is SVGAGI. The CDR3 sequence is 15 residues long. The CDR3 DNA sequence: TGTGCCAGCAGTTACTCACTAGCGGGCACAGATACGCAGTATTTT. Its translation: CASSYSLAGTDTQYF.

The CDR3 DNA is TGTGCCAGCAGCTCGCGACAGGGGAGGCAAGAGACCCAGTACTTC. Translating it yields CASSSRQGRQETQYF. V usage is TRBV7-9 and J usage is TRBJ2-5; 8 bases align to TRBD1. V lost 4 bases and J lost 2; bases outside the gene matches: 6. This CDR3 comprises 15 residues. CDR1 is SEHNR, CDR2 FQNEAQ, per germline (reference sequence).

The chain joins TRBV4-1 to TRBJ2-3; D is unclear. CDR1 is MGHRA and CDR2 is YSYEKL in the germline V gene. Trimming took 1 base from V and 2 from J, leaving 4 bases between them. The CDR3 consists of 13 residues. CDR3: CASSQVFTDTQYF. The CDR3 coding sequence is TGCGCCAGCAGCCAAGTCTTCACAGATACGCAGTATTTT.

The chain employs TRBV19 and TRBJ2-7; 7 positions agree with TRBD2. V lost 3 bases, J lost 0 bases, and 5 bases stayed unmatched. The CDR3 totals 15 residues. Per germline, CDR1 LNHDA and CDR2 SQIVND (reference sequence). DNA of the CDR3: TGTGCCAGTAGTATTGACGGGGGGTCCTCCTACGAGCAGTACTTC. Translation gives CASSIDGGSSYEQYF.

The V call is TRBV7-9, the J call TRBJ2-1; no clear D. Germline assignment: CDR1 SEHNR and CDR2 FQNEAQ (reference sequence). This CDR3 is built from 13 residues. V lost 1 base, J lost 1 base, and 2 bases lay in between. CDR3 protein: CASSLGSYNEQFF. Written as DNA, the CDR3 is TGTGCCAGCAGCTTAGGTTCCTACAATGAGCAGTTCTTC.

This sequence joins TRBV9 and TRBJ1-5; 7 bases line up with TRBD1. V dropped 4 bases and J dropped 6; count of bases not matched to a gene: 7. CDR1 is SGDLS and CDR2 is YYNGEE in the germline V gene. The CDR3 extends over 14 amino acids. The CDR3 reads CASSPTGNTQPQHF. CDR3 coding DNA: TGTGCCAGCAGCCCGACAGGGAATACTCAGCCCCAGCATTTT.

This clone showed up just once. J is TRBJ2-7 and V is TRBV4-2; 8 bases map to TRBD1. Germline assignment: CDR1 LGHNA and CDR2 YNFKEQ. Trimming cost V 3 bases and J 3 bases; bases outside gene matches: 7. This CDR3 is built from 15 residues. The CDR3 nucleotides read TGTGCCAGCAGCCACCGGGACAGGCAAGTCTACGAGCAGTACTTC. This gives the protein CASSHRDRQVYEQYF.

The CDR3 DNA sequence: TGTGCCAGCAGTTACTCTAACAGAGAGGGCTACGAGCAGTACTTC. Translation gives CASSYSNREGYEQYF. V is TRBV6-5 and J is TRBJ2-7; tentatively, D is TRBD2 (5 bases). V lost 0 bases and J lost 3, with 12 bases in between. The CDR3 spans 15 residues. CDR1 and CDR2 (germline): MNHEY, SVGAGI.

This rearrangement joins TRBV5-1 to TRBJ2-7; D unresolved. This CDR3 has 13 amino acids. V was clipped by 6 bases and J by 3 bases, with 13 bases between them. Germline V lookup: CDR1 SGHRS, CDR2 YFSETQ. The CDR3, as DNA: TGCGCCAGCATGTTTGGGGTAGGCTACGAGCAGTACTTC. It specifies CASMFGVGYEQYF.

This rearrangement joins TRBV15 to TRBJ2-5; D is possibly TRBD1 (6 bases). This CDR3 comprises 14 residues. The V end lost 0 bases, the J end lost 5 bases, and 10 bases lay between the germline ends. The V gene's germline CDR1 is LNHNV and CDR2 YYDKDF (reference sequence). CDR3 amino acids: CATSRDQGIETQYF. The CDR3 coding sequence is TGTGCCACCAGCAGAGATCAGGGGATTGAGACCCAGTACTTC.

The J gene is TRBJ2-2, the V gene TRBV7-9, with D uncertain. Germline V gene lookup returns CDR1 SEHNR and CDR2 FQNEAQ (reference sequence). Between the trimmed V and J ends, which lost 9 bases and 6 bases, there was a span of 8 bases. The CDR3 loop spans 11 amino acids. The DNA of the CDR3 is TGTGCCAGTAGAGACCCCGGGGAGCTGTTTTTT. Translation gives CASRDPGELFF.

V is TRBV7-9 and J is TRBJ1-2; D is ambiguous. Germline CDR1 reads SEHNR; CDR2 reads FQNEAQ (reference sequence). V lost 1 base and J lost 6, with 6 bases in between. There are 12 residues in the CDR3. DNA for the CDR3: TGTGCCAGCAGCTTAGGCAAGGATGGCTACACCTTC. Translated, it gives CASSLGKDGYTF.